The source of this T cell receptor (beta chain) is a study of a mutant IDH1 vaccine in newly diagnosed glioma. Study-wide context: Patients got their first vaccination 4-6 weeks after radiotherapy alone, or with temozolomide cycles. The treated group averaged about 44 years old and was roughly 62% male, approximately 38% female.

As concerns this clone: As yet, its antigen is unknown.

This table comes from immunoSEQ multiplex PCR, and its TCRdb copy is limited to in-frame clones, with some not included. The data contain roughly 25,000 clones, 77% of them singletons. The time point is: week 5, during vaccination. One vaccine dose held 300 ug of mutant IDH1 20-mer peptide and came with topical imiquimod. In every donor, the tumor was a new WHO grade 3 or 4 IDH1-mutant, ATRX-lost astrocytoma. Germline CDR1 MNHNS, CDR2 SASEGT. The CDR3 extends over 14 amino acids. The V and J ends lost 1 base and 6 bases respectively, with 10 bases between them. Notes on the study in general: Pseudoprogression appeared independent of alterations in top peripheral clonotypes.

Sequencing used PBMCs, obtained from a glioma patient whose treatment included an IDH1 peptide vaccine. This TCR came from a middle-aged man with glioma. The rearrangement links TRBV6-1 to TRBJ1-5; D not resolved. CDR3 protein: CASSEGHRSQPQHF. CDR3 coding DNA: TGTGCCAGCAGTGAAGGTCATAGGAGTCAGCCCCAGCATTTT.